This is a list of T cell receptor beta chains from one sample in a study of Graves' ophthalmopathy and Graves' hyperthyroidism. TCRdb reprocessed the multiplex PCR reads via MiXCR and lists one record per CDR3 protein. The sample has some 350,000 distinct CDR3 sequences; approximately 17% are singletons. The sample taken for sequencing was peripheral blood. These receptors originate from an adult woman with stable Graves' hyperthyroidism. Both conserved end residues are part of each CDR3. The order of the fields is J gene, CDR3 length, clone size, V gene, D gene, CDR3 DNA, CDR3 protein. A D gene is named only where the DNA matches it firmly. A clone size is listed for some rows: how often the clone was seen (once, few, many), or a class if it is expanded.

J gene: TRBJ2-7; CDR3 length: 12; clone size: many; V gene: TRBV20-1; D gene: -; CDR3 DNA: TGCAGTGCCACACAAACGGAGTACGAGCAGTACTTC; CDR3 protein: CSATQTEYEQYF
J gene: TRBJ1-1; CDR3 length: 16; clone size: many; V gene: TRBV11-2; D gene: -; CDR3 DNA: TGTGCCAGCAGCTCGGGGGGGGCAAGGGTGAACACTGAAGCTTTCTTT; CDR3 protein: CASSSGGARVNTEAFF
J gene: TRBJ2-7; CDR3 length: 12; clone size: many; V gene: TRBV15; D gene: -; CDR3 DNA: TGTGCCACCAGCAGGGAGAGGTACGAGCAGTACTTC; CDR3 protein: CATSRERYEQYF
J gene: TRBJ2-7; CDR3 length: 12; clone size: many; V gene: TRBV18; D gene: -; CDR3 DNA: TGTGCCAGCTCACCAGACTGGACGGAGCAGTACTTC; CDR3 protein: CASSPDWTEQYF
J gene: TRBJ2-7; CDR3 length: 12; clone size: many; V gene: TRBV28; D gene: TRBD1; CDR3 DNA: TGTGCCAGCAGGGAACAGGGGGGCGAGCAGTACTTC; CDR3 protein: CASREQGGEQYF
J gene: TRBJ2-2; CDR3 length: 15; clone size: many; V gene: TRBV19; D gene: -; CDR3 DNA: TGTGCCAGTAGTATTTCTACGGTATACACCGGGGAGCTGTTTTTT; CDR3 protein: CASSISTVYTGELFF
J gene: TRBJ1-5; CDR3 length: 17; clone size: -; V gene: TRBV6-4; D gene: TRBD1; CDR3 DNA: TGTGCCAGCAGTGACGGGACAGGGTTAGGGAGCAATCAGCCCCAGCATTTT; CDR3 protein: CASSDGTGLGSNQPQHF
J gene: TRBJ2-7; CDR3 length: 15; clone size: many; V gene: TRBV5-1; D gene: -; CDR3 DNA: TGCGCCAGCAGCTCGGACGGGACTGACTGGTACGAGCAGTACTTC; CDR3 protein: CASSSDGTDWYEQYF
J gene: TRBJ2-7; CDR3 length: 14; clone size: -; V gene: TRBV10-3; D gene: -; CDR3 DNA: TGTGCCATCAGGGGCACAGGAGAATCCGGCGAGCAGTACTTC; CDR3 protein: CAIRGTGESGEQYF
J gene: TRBJ2-2; CDR3 length: 14; clone size: many; V gene: TRBV20-1; D gene: -; CDR3 DNA: TGCAGTGCTCCCACGAACGGGAACACCGGGGAGCTGTTTTTT; CDR3 protein: CSAPTNGNTGELFF
J gene: TRBJ2-5; CDR3 length: 16; clone size: -; V gene: TRBV7-2; D gene: TRBD2; CDR3 DNA: TGTGCCAGCAGCTTAACCCTAGCGGGGGGGCAAGAGACCCAGTACTTC; CDR3 protein: CASSLTLAGGQETQYF
J gene: TRBJ2-7; CDR3 length: 13; clone size: -; V gene: TRBV12-3/TRBV12-4; D gene: TRBD1; CDR3 DNA: TGTGCCAGCAGAGGGGGCGTACCCTACGAGCAGTACTTC; CDR3 protein: CASRGGVPYEQYF
J gene: TRBJ2-2; CDR3 length: 14; clone size: few; V gene: TRBV28; D gene: -; CDR3 DNA: TGTGCCAGCAATTCGGGGGAGAACACCGGGGAGCTGTTTTTT; CDR3 protein: CASNSGENTGELFF
J gene: TRBJ1-6; CDR3 length: 18; clone size: many; V gene: TRBV27; D gene: -; CDR3 DNA: TGTGCCAGCAGTTTATGGGCCTATGTCACAGGAGGAAATTCACCCCTCCACTTT; CDR3 protein: CASSLWAYVTGGNSPLHF
J gene: TRBJ1-2; CDR3 length: 15; clone size: many; V gene: TRBV12-3/TRBV12-4; D gene: -; CDR3 DNA: TGTGCCAGCAACATCGGGGGGGCGCAGACCTATGGCTACACCTTC; CDR3 protein: CASNIGGAQTYGYTF